These 16 T cell receptor beta chains were sequenced from one sample in a study of blood T cells in healthy people across ages. With a J-beta primer mix and a sample-barcoded 5' primer, a second PCR ran about 7 to 12 cycles. TCRdb re-derived calls from the 5' RACE reads in MiXCR, one entry per CDR3 protein. This table holds about 680,000 distinct CDR3 sequences, over 45% found once. Material for sequencing was blood. These receptors were collected from a woman in her sixties or seventies in good health.

This clonotype was picked up a small number of times. The chain links TRBV29-1 to TRBJ2-1; 15 positions match TRBD2. Germline-derived CDR1 and CDR2 are SQVTM and ANQGSEA. This CDR3 is built from 17 residues. With V trimmed by 6 bases and J by 4 bases, 10 bases remained unmatched. CDR3 nucleotides: TGCAGCGTCGTTGGACTAGCGGGAGGGGGGGCGTACAATGAGCAGTTCTTC. This encodes CSVVGLAGGGAYNEQFF.

The chain couples TRBV15 to TRBJ1-2; perhaps TRBD1 as D (5 bases). The CDR3 has 14 residues. Germline V gene sequence: CDR1 LNHNV, CDR2 YYDKDF (reference sequence). V lost 9 bases to trimming and J lost 3 bases, with 17 bases between them. CDR3 protein: CATSDEEGYYGYTF. CDR3 DNA: TGTGCCACTTCCGATGAGGAGGGGTACTATGGCTACACCTTC. The full variable domain, rest sourced from reference TRBV15 and TRBJ1-2, is DAMVIQNPRYQVTQFGKPVTLSCSQTLNHNVMYWYQQKSSQAPKLLFHYYDKDFNNEADTPDNFQSRRPNTSFCFLDIRSPGLGDTAMYLCATSDEEGYYGYTFGSGTRLTVV.

The chain employs TRBV6-6 and TRBJ2-6, with D perhaps TRBD2 (5 bases). There are 16 residues in the CDR3. The V and J ends lost 8 bases and 0 bases respectively, with 14 bases between them. Germline V gene lookup returns CDR1 MNHNY and CDR2 SVGAGI (reference sequence). CDR3 protein: CASRGSIGSGANVLTF. The CDR3, as DNA: TGTGCCAGCCGGGGAAGTATAGGCTCTGGGGCCAACGTCCTGACTTTC.

In regard to this clonotype: This could be a read error, since a much larger clone is one nucleotide away. CDR3 protein: CASSQRSSGAYNEQFF. DNA for the CDR3: TGTGCCAGCAGCCAACGGTCTAGCGGTGCCTACAATGAGCAGTTCTTC. This rearrangement joins TRBV4-2 to TRBJ2-1; TRBD2 aligns across 7 bases. The V gene's germline CDR1 is LGHNA and CDR2 YNFKEQ. CDR3 size: 16 residues. Trimming cost V 2 bases and J 2 bases; bases outside gene matches: 6.

V gene TRBV20-1 combines with J gene TRBJ1-2, with 7 bases that match TRBD1. Germline assignment: CDR1 DFQATT and CDR2 SNEGSKA (reference sequence). CDR3 length: 13 amino acids. V lost 6 bases to trimming and J lost 3 bases; unmatched junction nucleotides: 7. CDR3 coding DNA: TGCAGTGCCCCGGGGCAGGGGGACTATGGCTACACCTTC. This gives the protein CSAPGQGDYGYTF.

A note on this clonotype: One end of the junction does not line up with germline, which may come from a read error. The chain recombines TRBV10-3 with TRBJ2-5; D unclear. This CDR3 contains 12 residues. Germline-derived CDR1 and CDR2 are ENHRY and SYGVKD. The CDR3 DNA reads as TGTGTCATCAGTGACCCCCAAGAGACCCAGTACTTC. Its protein product is CVISDPQETQYF.

The rearrangement links TRBV20-1 to TRBJ1-1, with no clear D. Trimming took off 3 bases at V and 2 bases at J, with 10 bases between the two ends. The CDR3 has 13 residues. Per the germline V gene, CDR1 is DFQATT and CDR2 is SNEGSKA (reference sequence). CDR3 DNA: TGCAGTGCTAGGAACCCAGTAAACACTGAAGCTTTCTTT. This sequence encodes CSARNPVNTEAFF.

The chain couples TRBV20-1 to TRBJ2-6, with D uncertain. Deletions cut 2 bases from V and 0 bases from J, with 8 bases between. The CDR3 runs to 15 residues. Germline V CDR1 and CDR2: DFQATT, SNEGSKA (reference sequence). As DNA, the CDR3 is TGCAGTGCTAGACCCGCCCTCTCTGGGGCCAACGTCCTGACTTTC. This sequence encodes CSARPALSGANVLTF.

This clonotype was found a few times. J is TRBJ2-1 and V is TRBV20-1; D is tentatively TRBD1 or TRBD2 (5 bases each). The CDR3 totals 15 residues. V was clipped by 6 bases and J by 7 bases, with 22 bases between them. From germline, CDR1 is DFQATT and CDR2 SNEGSKA (reference sequence). The CDR3 sequence: CSADYQGPPLNEQFF. The CDR3 region has the DNA TGCAGTGCCGACTATCAGGGACCGCCCTTGAATGAGCAGTTCTTC.

The table lists this clonotype with a few counts. V and J are TRBV7-2 and TRBJ2-7; D gene unclear. In germline, CDR1 is SGHTA, CDR2 FQGNSA. The CDR3 extends over 12 amino acids. Trimming stripped 5 bases from V and 8 bases from J, with 13 bases between. In DNA form, the CDR3 reads TGTGCCAGCAGCCCACCCGGCCGGCAGCAGTACTTC. Amino acid sequence: CASSPPGRQQYF.

The chain recombines TRBV9 with TRBJ1-2, with no clear D. Trimming cost V 2 bases and J 7 bases, with 9 bases left between them. CDR1 SGDLS and CDR2 YYNGEE come from the germline V gene. The CDR3 is made up of 12 amino acids. As DNA, the CDR3 is TGTGCCAGCAGCGTCCCCCCTGGTGGCTACACCTTC. This sequence encodes CASSVPPGGYTF. Full variable domain (rest looked up from reference TRBV9 and TRBJ1-2): DSGVTQTPKHLITATGQRVTLRCSPRSGDLSVYWYQQSLDQGLQFLIQYYNGEERAKGNILERFSAQQFPDLHSELNLSSLELGDSALYFCASSVPPGGYTFGSGTRLTVV.

The chain links TRBV15 to TRBJ2-5; D tentatively fits TRBD1 or TRBD2 (5 bases each). The CDR3 runs 13 residues. The germline V and J ends were trimmed by 7 bases and 4 bases, with 13 bases remaining between them. The germline V gene encodes CDR1 LNHNV and CDR2 YYDKDF (reference sequence). The CDR3 DNA reads as TGTGCCACCAAGAGGGGTTTTGGAGAGACCCAGTACTTC. It yields the protein CATKRGFGETQYF.

This clonotype has just a few counts. The gene calls are TRBV20-1 and TRBJ2-3; unclear D gene. This CDR3 comprises 10 residues. Germline V gene data show CDR1 as DFQATT and CDR2 as SNEGSKA (reference sequence). The DNA for the CDR3 is TGCAGAACCAACACAGATACGCAGTATTTT. Protein: CRTNTDTQYF.

This clonotype showed up just a few times. This chain joins TRBV7-9 and TRBJ2-3, with D unresolved. There are 14 residues in the CDR3. Germline loops: CDR1 SEHNR, CDR2 FQNEAQ (reference sequence). Trimming cost V 7 bases and J 6 bases, with 17 bases left between them. The CDR3 nucleotides read TGTGCCAGCACAAGACTCATATCGTCGGATACGCAGTATTTT. Encoded protein: CASTRLISSDTQYF.

This chain links TRBV20-1 with TRBJ2-1, with 11 bases matching TRBD2. CDR1 and CDR2 (germline): DFQATT, SNEGSKA (reference sequence). This CDR3 has 18 residues. The trim removed 0 bases at V and 7 bases at J, leaving 14 bases unmatched. This CDR3 reads CSARDLDGSGRVGNEQFF. In nucleotides, the CDR3 is TGCAGTGCTAGAGACCTGGACGGTAGCGGGAGGGTCGGGAATGAGCAGTTCTTC.

This clonotype was observed a handful of times. The chain carries TRBV20-1 and TRBJ2-3; D not certain. The CDR3 covers 13 residues. With 5 bases removed from V and 6 bases from J, the gap between germline ends came to 15 bases. In germline, CDR1 is DFQATT, CDR2 SNEGSKA (reference sequence). CDR3 in DNA: TGCAGTGCTGGCACTCCGGGCGTTGATACGCAGTATTTT. Translation gives CSAGTPGVDTQYF.